This TCR beta chain was found in a study of CD8 T cells in ankylosing spondylitis. Regarding the study as a whole: Reactive arthritis synovial fluid and blood previously showed some of these motif variants. As reported, disease-linked clones showed significant enrichment in matched ankylosing spondylitis synovial fluid. One TCR beta motif, made up of seven to nine highly homologous variants, appeared characteristic of ankylosing spondylitis blood.

The authors made TCR beta libraries by quantitative 5'-RACE with molecular barcodes. A single record per CDR3 protein comes from TCRdb applying MiXCR to the 5' RACE reads. This sample yields 350,000 to 450,000 distinct CDR3 sequences, of which 20% to 25% are seen a single time; over 10% belongs to the top ten. V was clipped by 2 bases and J by 8 bases; unmatched bases: 3. The CDR3 consists of 14 residues. Germline CDR1 and CDR2: MGHDK and SYGVNS. As regards this clonotype: Its antigen remains unknown.

Sequencing was performed on blood, either unsorted or a sorted T cell fraction (not recorded which). The chain links TRBV25-1 to TRBJ1-4; the match to TRBD1 covers 9 bases. This clonotype was obtained from a male donor with ankylosing spondylitis or in good health (not recorded which). The CDR3 sequence: CASSEQTGGEKLFF. CDR3 in DNA: TGTGCCAGCAGTGAACAGACAGGGGGAGAAAAACTGTTTTTT.